This T cell receptor beta chain originates from a study of blood T cell repertoires in COVID-19. Turning to the study itself: Donors in the United States, Italy and Spain gave samples during acute or convalescent COVID-19.

Here immunoSEQ multiplex PCR was the method, and the copy in TCRdb shows in-frame clones only, minus some. The sample shows 60,000 to 75,000 clones, approximately 89% of them seen only once. The sequence was collected from a man aged 60 to 69 with acute or convalescent COVID-19. The sequencing input was peripheral blood.

The CDR3 coding sequence is TGCGCCAGCAGTCAAGTTTATGGGCAGGGAGGGGAGACCCAGTACTTC. Encoded protein: CASSQVYGQGGETQYF. The chain carries TRBV23-1 and TRBJ2-5, with 7 bases identical to TRBD2. TRBV23-1 is an open reading frame whose function is uncertain. Trimming at V came to 2 bases and at J to 5 bases, leaving 11 bases not matched to a gene. The CDR3 extends over 16 amino acids.